This T cell receptor beta chain comes out of a study of PD-1 blockade in classical Hodgkin lymphoma. Study results and caveats: Relapsed/refractory patients reportedly had the lowest baseline TCR diversity, below newly diagnosed patients, who were below healthy donors.

Details on this clone: As yet, its antigen is unknown.

Only in-frame clones appear in the TCRdb table, and some are missing; sequencing was by immunoSEQ multiplex PCR. Counted here are almost 100,000 clones, roughly 92% occurring once; the ten biggest clones make up about 2.8%. Germline V gene lookup returns CDR1 SGHDN and CDR2 FVKESK. The V and J ends lost 4 bases and 2 bases, in that order; junction bases with no gene match: 5. The CDR3 covers 17 residues. With no exception, relapse followed autologous stem cell transplantation in all patients, and brentuximab vedotin exposure varied. Complete response, partial response or progressive disease was each patient's best response.

Here the sequenced sample was peripheral blood mononuclear cells (PBMCs), taken at baseline. This sequence originates from a human donor with classical Hodgkin lymphoma. This chain joins TRBV14 and TRBJ2-3; TRBD2 matches at 14 bases. Here the CDR3 DNA reads TGTGCCAGCAGCCGGGGGACTAGCGGGGGTATCACAGATACGCAGTATTTT. Translation gives CASSRGTSGGITDTQYF.